The next 17 T cell receptor beta chains were all read from a single sample in a study of cytomegalovirus exposure and HLA in healthy donors. Here immunoSEQ multiplex PCR was the method, and the copy in TCRdb shows in-frame clones only, minus some. The table records 160,000 or so clones, around nine tenths of them present only once. Sequenced sample: PBMCs. These receptors were obtained from a man between 18 and 35 years old in good health and CMV-seropositive.

The CDR3 is CASFPAYGRGEQFF. Written as DNA, the CDR3 is TGTGCCAGCTTTCCGGCCTACGGACGGGGTGAGCAGTTCTTC. The J gene is TRBJ2-1, the V gene TRBV27; TRBD2 might be the D (5 bases). This CDR3 spans 14 amino acids. Germline V gene data show CDR1 as MNHEY and CDR2 as SMNVEV (reference sequence). The ends were cut back, 8 bases at V and 9 bases at J, with 20 bases in the middle.

V usage is TRBV6-5 and J usage is TRBJ1-2; TRBD1 matches 9 bases. Trimming took 6 bases from V and 3 from J; bases not matched to a gene: 8. This CDR3 contains 15 residues. Per the germline V gene, CDR1 is MNHEY and CDR2 is SVGAGI. CDR3 sequence: CASSQYRGRDYGYTF. The DNA of the CDR3 is TGTGCCAGCAGCCAATACAGGGGGCGGGACTATGGCTACACCTTC.

The chain links TRBV30 to TRBJ2-7; 7 bases map to TRBD2. Germline assignment: CDR1 GTSNPN and CDR2 SVGIG (reference sequence). The CDR3 sequence is 13 residues long. V shed 2 bases, J shed 2 bases, and the junction held 3 bases outside the gene matches. CDR3 in DNA: TGTGCCTGGAGTCGGGGGGTCACCTACGAGCAGTACTTC. Encoded protein: CAWSRGVTYEQYF.

The rearrangement links TRBV5-1 to TRBJ2-5; 7 bases fit TRBD1. The CDR3 sequence is 12 residues long. Germline loops: CDR1 SGHRS, CDR2 YFSETQ. Losses at the gene ends were 4 bases for V and 4 bases for J; bases not matched to a gene: 1. CDR3 nucleotides: TGCGCCAGCAGCCCAGGGGGAGAGACCCAGTACTTC. Protein sequence: CASSPGGETQYF.

The V call is TRBV7-2, the J call TRBJ2-3, with 13 bases lining up with TRBD2. The CDR3 consists of 17 residues. Germline-derived CDR1 and CDR2 are SGHTA and FQGNSA. V trimming: 2 bases; J trimming: 4 bases; junction bases outside the gene matches: 6. The CDR3 spells CASSLPRTSGRADTQYF. The CDR3 DNA sequence: TGTGCCAGCAGCTTACCCCGGACTAGCGGGAGAGCAGATACGCAGTATTTT.

The chain recombines TRBV6-5 with TRBJ1-5, with D perhaps matching TRBD1 (5 bases). Deletions cut 6 bases from V and 7 bases from J, with 13 bases between. Germline assignment: CDR1 MNHEY and CDR2 SVGAGI. This CDR3 has 13 residues. DNA for the CDR3: TGTGCCAGCAGACTGACAGTATGGCAGCCCCAGCATTTT. Encoded protein: CASRLTVWQPQHF.

The V gene is TRBV4-3, the J gene TRBJ1-2; D is undetermined. V was shortened by 1 base and J by 2 bases, with 11 bases between the two germline ends. The V gene's germline CDR1 is LGHNA and CDR2 YSLEER. This CDR3 spans 15 amino acids. The CDR3 sequence is CASSQGSEVNYGYTF. CDR3 in DNA: TGCGCCAGCAGCCAAGGGTCGGAGGTAAACTATGGCTACACCTTC.

This rearrangement joins TRBV6-5 to TRBJ2-3; TRBD1 aligns across 9 bases. The CDR3 is 15 residues long. Germline V gene sequence: CDR1 MNHEY, CDR2 SVGAGI. Trimming took 2 bases from V and 4 from J; bases not matched to a gene: 4. The CDR3 DNA follows: TGTGCCAGCAGTTACGGGACAGGGAAGGCAGATACGCAGTATTTT. This translates into CASSYGTGKADTQYF.

J is TRBJ1-5 and V is TRBV7-9; 8 bases are shared with TRBD1. The CDR3 length is 15 residues. Germline loops: CDR1 SEHNR, CDR2 FQNEAQ (reference sequence). Trimming at V came to 2 bases and at J to 7 bases, leaving 7 bases not matched to a gene. CDR3 sequence (DNA): TGTGCCAGCAGCTTATCAGGGGGCGTTGGACAGCCCCAGCATTTT. Its protein is CASSLSGGVGQPQHF. The whole variable domain, remainder taken from reference TRBV7-9 and TRBJ1-5, is DTGVSQNPRHKITKRGQNVTFRCDPISEHNRLYWYRQTLGQGPEFLTYFQNEAQLEKSRLLSDRFSAERPKGSFSTLEIQRTEQGDSAMYLCASSLSGGVGQPQHFGDGTRLSIL.

The rearrangement links TRBV5-1 to TRBJ1-1, with D possibly being TRBD1 (6 bases). This CDR3 spans 15 amino acids. The germline V and J ends were trimmed by 4 bases and 3 bases, with 16 bases remaining between them. CDR1 SGHRS and CDR2 YFSETQ come from the germline V gene. CDR3 amino acids: CASSTHRVGDTEAFF. CDR3 DNA: TGCGCCAGCAGCACCCACAGGGTAGGGGACACTGAAGCTTTCTTT.

The chain carries TRBV18 and TRBJ1-1, with 7 bases identical to TRBD1. Unmatched junction bases numbered 7, after V lost 8 bases and J lost 7 bases. Looked up from germline, CDR1 is KGHSH and CDR2 is LQKENI. The CDR3 is 12 residues long. CDR3 protein: CASADRDGEAFF. The CDR3 nucleotides read TGTGCCAGCGCAGACAGGGATGGTGAAGCTTTCTTT.

The genes are TRBV4-1 and TRBJ1-5, with D perhaps matching TRBD1 (6 bases). Germline CDR1 reads MGHRA; CDR2 reads YSYEKL. This CDR3 region has 17 residues. V was shortened by 2 bases and J by 9 bases, with 23 bases between the two germline ends. CDR3 nucleotide sequence: TGCGCCAGCAGCCAAAATGACAGGCCCAAGGAATCAGTGCCCCAGCATTTT. Translating it yields CASSQNDRPKESVPQHF.

The CDR3 region is CASSPDRSNQPQHF. DNA for the CDR3: TGTGCCAGCAGCCCCGACAGGAGCAATCAGCCCCAGCATTTT. The J gene is TRBJ1-5, the V gene TRBV7-2; perhaps TRBD1 as D (6 bases). CDR3 length equals 14 residues. Germline CDR1 is SGHTA and CDR2 is FQGNSA. V lost 5 bases, J lost 1 base, and 9 bases lay in between.

V gene TRBV19 combines with J gene TRBJ1-1; 10 bases map to TRBD1. The CDR3 is 14 residues long. J gave up 7 bases and V 5 bases, and 7 bases lay outside the gene matches. The germline gives CDR1 LNHDA, CDR2 SQIVND (reference sequence). The CDR3 DNA reads TGTGCCAGTAGTCCTCGGACAGGGGGTGGTGAAGCTTTCTTT. This translates into CASSPRTGGGEAFF.

The chain uses TRBV27 and TRBJ1-5; perhaps TRBD1 as D (6 bases). Germline V gene lookup returns CDR1 MNHEY and CDR2 SMNVEV (reference sequence). This CDR3 has 14 amino acids. Trimming shortened V by 6 bases and J by 4 bases, and 13 bases separated the two germline ends. The CDR3 spells CASRPGQTNQPQHF. The CDR3, as DNA: TGTGCCAGCAGACCTGGACAGACAAATCAGCCCCAGCATTTT.

This chain connects TRBV4-3 to TRBJ1-5; no definite D call. V was shortened by 0 bases and J by 4 bases, with 4 bases between the two germline ends. This CDR3 region has 13 residues. Germline V gene sequence: CDR1 LGHNA, CDR2 YSLEER. As DNA, the CDR3 is TGCGCCAGCAGCCAAGATATGAATCAGCCCCAGCATTTT. This gives the protein CASSQDMNQPQHF.

Worth noting for this clone: At one end the junction does not follow the germline gene, possibly because of a read error. The genes are TRBV7-7 and TRBJ2-1; 7 nucleotides agree with TRBD1. Germline V gene sequence: CDR1 SSHAT, CDR2 FNYEAQ (reference sequence). The CDR3 runs to 15 residues. This CDR3 is CASSPLPGQHNEQFF. CDR3 in DNA: TGTGCTAGCAGCCCGCTACCGGGACAGCACAATGAGCAGTTCTTC.